The rows below give T cell receptor beta chains drawn from one sample of a study of T cell responses to AZD1222 COVID-19 vaccine. Data came from immunoSEQ multiplex PCR; TCRdb stores just in-frame clones and leaves some out. The profile shows fewer than 250,000 clones, just over 90% of them singletons. This specimen was peripheral blood, taken on day 0 of MenACWY control vaccination. The receptors derive from an adult in good health. Each CDR3 is given with its conserved first and last residue. Fields, in order: clone size, D gene, V gene, J gene, CDR3 protein, CDR3 DNA. D genes are given only for firm matches. Only part of the rows carry a size: once, few, many, or a class if the clone is expanded.

clone_size: -; d_call: -; v_call: TRBV5-1; j_call: TRBJ2-7; cdr3_aa: CASSFSDSTPGEQYF; cdr3_nt: TGCGCCAGCAGCTTCTCCGACAGCACCCCTGGCGAGCAGTACTTC
clone_size: -; d_call: -; v_call: TRBV18; j_call: TRBJ1-2; cdr3_aa: CASSPPTEGGEDGYTF; cdr3_nt: TGTGCCAGCTCACCACCAACCGAGGGAGGGGAGGATGGCTACACCTTC
clone_size: -; d_call: -; v_call: TRBV4-1; j_call: TRBJ2-2; cdr3_aa: CASSQERTVRLELFF; cdr3_nt: TGCGCCAGCAGCCAAGAGCGGACAGTTCGTCTGGAGCTGTTTTTT
clone_size: -; d_call: TRBD1; v_call: TRBV11-2; j_call: TRBJ1-2; cdr3_aa: CASSSQGSFIYGYTF; cdr3_nt: TGTGCCAGCAGCTCACAGGGGAGCTTTATCTATGGCTACACCTTC
clone_size: -; d_call: TRBD2; v_call: TRBV7-2; j_call: TRBJ2-1; cdr3_aa: CASSWRTSGIHNEQFF; cdr3_nt: TGTGCCAGCAGCTGGCGGACTAGCGGGATTCACAATGAGCAGTTCTTC
clone_size: -; d_call: TRBD1; v_call: TRBV6-5; j_call: TRBJ1-6; cdr3_aa: CASSLSGQGSSPLHF; cdr3_nt: TGTGCCAGCAGTCTTTCGGGACAGGGGTCTTCACCCCTCCACTTT
clone_size: -; d_call: -; v_call: TRBV11-1; j_call: TRBJ2-7; cdr3_aa: CASSIDRPSSYEQYF; cdr3_nt: TGTGCCAGCAGCATCGACCGTCCTAGCTCCTACGAGCAGTACTTC
clone_size: -; d_call: -; v_call: TRBV12-3/TRBV12-4; j_call: TRBJ1-1; cdr3_aa: CASSLRAFLEAFF; cdr3_nt: TGTGCCAGCAGTTTAAGGGCCTTCTTGGAAGCTTTCTTT
clone_size: -; d_call: -; v_call: TRBV7-2; j_call: TRBJ1-2; cdr3_aa: CASSEILYGYTF; cdr3_nt: TGTGCCAGCAGCGAAATACTCTATGGCTACACCTTC
clone_size: -; d_call: TRBD1; v_call: TRBV6-5; j_call: TRBJ1-2; cdr3_aa: CASSSRQGRVGYTF; cdr3_nt: TGTGCCAGCAGTTCCAGACAGGGTCGGGTCGGCTACACCTTC
clone_size: -; d_call: -; v_call: TRBV7-8; j_call: TRBJ2-2; cdr3_aa: CASSAKRAVNTGELFF; cdr3_nt: TGTGCCAGCAGCGCCAAGCGGGCGGTGAACACCGGGGAGCTGTTTTTT
clone_size: -; d_call: -; v_call: TRBV3-1/TRBV3-2; j_call: TRBJ1-5; cdr3_aa: CASSQRSGARQPQHF; cdr3_nt: TGTGCCAGCAGCCAAAGGTCAGGGGCTAGGCAGCCCCAGCATTTT
clone_size: -; d_call: TRBD1; v_call: TRBV27; j_call: TRBJ1-2; cdr3_aa: CASSWRGGAGYGYTF; cdr3_nt: TGTGCCAGCAGTTGGAGAGGGGGCGCGGGATATGGCTACACCTTC
clone_size: -; d_call: TRBD2; v_call: TRBV10-3; j_call: TRBJ2-2; cdr3_aa: CAIRREITNGELFF; cdr3_nt: TGTGCCATCAGGCGGGAGATAACCAACGGGGAGCTGTTTTTT
clone_size: once; d_call: -; v_call: TRBV5-4; j_call: TRBJ1-6; cdr3_aa: CASSLAGVNSPLHF; cdr3_nt: TGTGCCAGCAGCTTGGCAGGTGTTAATTCACCCCTCCACTTT